Sequencing of this T cell receptor beta chain was carried out in a study of graft-versus-host responses after intestinal transplantation. About the study: As for transplant type, recipients had multivisceral, liver-intestinal, or isolated intestinal grafts. For two to four years after anti-thymocyte globulin induction, all recipients took tacrolimus and steroids. Findings of the study overall: Declines in HvG clones occurring early post-transplant were associated with peak circulating GvH clone levels.

The CDR3 totals 12 residues. Germline V gene data show CDR1 as GTSNPN and CDR2 as SVGIG (reference sequence). V was trimmed by 0 bases and J by 6 bases, leaving 8 bases between them. TCRdb's copy holds only in-frame clones and misses some; the assay was immunoSEQ multiplex PCR. Of 75,000 to 95,000 clones listed, about 92% are singletons. This clone was seen a single time. Its antigen is still unknown. This TCR derives from a human donor who received an intestinal transplant. V gene TRBV30 combines with J gene TRBJ1-1, with D maybe TRBD1 (5 bases). Sequenced material: unstimulated CD8+ T cells sorted from spleen or lymph node cells, taken before intestinal transplant. CDR3 coding DNA: TGTGCCTGGAGTGTGGGGGGGTCTGAAGCTTTCTTT. Translation gives CAWSVGGSEAFF.